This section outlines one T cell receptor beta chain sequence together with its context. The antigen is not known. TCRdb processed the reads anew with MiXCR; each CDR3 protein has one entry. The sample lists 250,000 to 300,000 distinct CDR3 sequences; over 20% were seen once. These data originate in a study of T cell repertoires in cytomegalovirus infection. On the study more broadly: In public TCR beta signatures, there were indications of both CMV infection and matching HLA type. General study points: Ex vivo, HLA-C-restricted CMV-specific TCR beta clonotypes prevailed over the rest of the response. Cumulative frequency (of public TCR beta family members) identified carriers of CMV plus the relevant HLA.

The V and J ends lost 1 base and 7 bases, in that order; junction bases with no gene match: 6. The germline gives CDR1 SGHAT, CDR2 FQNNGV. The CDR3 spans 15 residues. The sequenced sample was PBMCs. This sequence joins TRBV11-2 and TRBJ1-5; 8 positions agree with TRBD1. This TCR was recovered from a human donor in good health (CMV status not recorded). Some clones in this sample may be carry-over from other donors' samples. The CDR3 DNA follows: TGTGCCAGCAGCTTAGGACAGGGGAGTTACCAGCCCCAGCATTTT. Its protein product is CASSLGQGSYQPQHF.